This TCR beta chain derives from a study of cytomegalovirus exposure and HLA in healthy donors. Study results and caveats: On later analysis, the bulk of CMV-associated TCR beta chains appeared to be HLA-restricted. The authors enumerated some 170 TCR beta chains as linked to cytomegalovirus. In the analysis, some V segments, TRBV6-2 and TRBV6-3 included, were excluded as indistinguishable.

The PCR used 60 Vbeta and 13 Jbeta primers. Original processing notes: There were about 88 million unique TCR beta chains by a later count, and around 10 million of them were shared. Method: immunoSEQ multiplex PCR; TCRdb's copy keeps in-frame clones and lacks some. Clone size and the V and J calls come from that table; the DNA yielded D and trimming. The sample totals some 89,000 clones. Of note for this clone: As yet, its antigen is unknown.

The CDR3 totals 14 residues. Trimming at V came to 3 bases and at J to 8 bases, leaving 7 bases not matched to a gene. Germline V lookup: CDR1 MDHEN, CDR2 SYDVKM. V is TRBV28 and J is TRBJ2-1; 7 bases are shared with TRBD2. The TCR sequence derives from a woman aged 30 to 39 in good health and CMV-seronegative. Sequenced input: PBMCs. The CDR3 protein is CASSFGLRGDEQFF. The DNA for the CDR3 is TGTGCCAGCAGTTTCGGACTCCGGGGGGATGAGCAGTTCTTC.